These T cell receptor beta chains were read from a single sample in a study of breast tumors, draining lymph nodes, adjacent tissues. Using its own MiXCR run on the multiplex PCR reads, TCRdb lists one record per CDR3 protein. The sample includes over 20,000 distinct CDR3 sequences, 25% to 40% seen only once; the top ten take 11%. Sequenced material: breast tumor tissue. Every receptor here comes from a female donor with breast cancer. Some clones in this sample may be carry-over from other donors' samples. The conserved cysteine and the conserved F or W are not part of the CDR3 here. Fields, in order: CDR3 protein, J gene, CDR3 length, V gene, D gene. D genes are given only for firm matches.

ASRTGRNYGYT,TRBJ1-2,11,TRBV28,-
ASSPPGQGSYNEQF,TRBJ2-1,14,TRBV18,TRBD1
ASSLKPGRLIQYSYEQY,TRBJ2-7,17,TRBV27,-
ATSDRGLVGDTQY,TRBJ2-3,13,TRBV24-1,TRBD2
ASGHGQEGTQY,TRBJ2-5,11,TRBV12-5,-
ASSQEKNSYNEQF,TRBJ2-1,13,TRBV4-2,-
ASSVDRGSTGANVLT,TRBJ2-6,15,TRBV4-2,TRBD1
ASSYAGWVDEQY,TRBJ2-7,12,TRBV6-2/TRBV6-3,-
ATKPGRENTDTQY,TRBJ2-3,13,TRBV24-1,-
ASSIVLAGNEQF,TRBJ2-1,12,TRBV19,TRBD2
ASSLSPVNEQY,TRBJ2-7,11,TRBV27,-
SAPRTSGFSYEQY,TRBJ2-7,13,TRBV20-1,TRBD2
ASSPGTEQETQY,TRBJ2-5,12,TRBV18,TRBD1
SAREQASGLTGELF,TRBJ2-2,14,TRBV20-1,TRBD2
ASSLLLGPGNTIY,TRBJ1-3,13,TRBV7-9,-
ASSISGPGELF,TRBJ2-2,11,TRBV7-9,-
ASSSPGHPYEQY,TRBJ2-7,12,TRBV5-6,-
ASSFWGDGGYT,TRBJ1-2,11,TRBV12-3/TRBV12-4,-
ASSRVGGETQY,TRBJ2-5,11,TRBV7-2,-
ASGLAGGTDTQY,TRBJ2-3,12,TRBV19,TRBD2
ASSPQFGRSAYEQY,TRBJ2-7,14,TRBV18,TRBD2
SARAGTSGSRGSYNEQF,TRBJ2-1,17,TRBV20-1,TRBD2
ASSPQGAPEEQY,TRBJ2-7,12,TRBV18,TRBD1
SARRSWSYEQY,TRBJ2-7,11,TRBV20-1,-
ASSVVPAGSNEQF,TRBJ2-1,13,TRBV9,TRBD2
ASSLARETQY,TRBJ2-5,10,TRBV7-9,-
ASSWALAESTDTQY,TRBJ2-3,14,TRBV6-2/TRBV6-3,-
SARQEPYGYT,TRBJ1-2,10,TRBV20-1,-
ASSALRYEQY,TRBJ2-7,10,TRBV12-3/TRBV12-4,-
ASSPRWATNEKLF,TRBJ1-4,13,TRBV2,-
ASRKPPGQGNTEAF,TRBJ1-1,14,TRBV19,TRBD1
ASSLARTLRTDTQY,TRBJ2-3,14,TRBV7-9,-
SARDRVAGNTIY,TRBJ1-3,12,TRBV20-1,-
ASSISSDPKNEQF,TRBJ2-1,13,TRBV28,-
ASSRDGGYEQY,TRBJ2-7,11,TRBV12-3/TRBV12-4,-